The TCR beta chain under discussion was sequenced for a study of T cell responses to AZD1222 COVID-19 vaccine (dated by TCRdb to the early 2020s). As for the study more broadly: AZD1222 recipients whose second dose came at about 4 weeks and those whose second dose came at about 12 weeks were combined into one group, since spike-specific TCR depth and breadth did not differ between the two schedules. Trial participants were enrolled by age into 18-55, 56-69 and 70-plus year subgroups, with about 150, 28 and 57 TCR-sequenced participants respectively. A total of approximately 240 trial participants underwent TCR sequencing, of whom roughly 210 had received two doses of AZD1222 and around 26 had received two doses of the MenACWY control vaccine.

As concerns this clone: Its binding antigen is unknown. Base qualities are not provided; no much larger clone lies one nucleotide away.

The CDR3 regions of human TCRbeta chains were analyzed by immunosequencing. Per the authors' processing: TCRs in the repertoires were matched against a reference library of SARS-CoV-2-specific TCRs that had been generated with the MIRA antigen-specificity platform. Breadth meant the fraction of unique TCRs that were SARS-CoV-2-associated, whereas depth meant the fraction of total T cells that were SARS-CoV-2-associated. Each spike-specific TCR was assigned to its reactive spike region and to a CD4 or CD8 class using the MIRA data. Log10-transformed breadth and depth values were compared by one-way ANOVA with Sidak's multiple comparisons tests. Imported from immuneACCESS, the table was reduced by TCRdb to in-frame sequences with V and J called. These copies leave out some clones; in studies compared against another copy, an unresolved V gene accounts for under half, and the cause of the remainder is not known. Clone size and the V and J calls come from that table; the DNA yielded D and trimming. The table for this sample lists some 91,000 clones; approximately 92% of them were counted only once. Of the sample, roughly 13% is held by the ten largest clones.

The germline V gene yields MGHRA for CDR1 and YSYEKL for CDR2. The germline ends are 17 bases apart after V is trimmed by 1 base and J by 7 bases. The CDR3, cysteine through phenylalanine, is 16 amino acids long. Kept here is only the CDR3 DNA, which spans 48 bases and is read in frame from base 1. Broad study findings and their caveats: The 56-69-year group was small, and its depth increase did not reach significance, likely because of low power. The whole spike protein was spanned by vaccine-associated CD4 TCRs, and dominant responses were seen in regions 160-218 and 743-854. A significant rise in spike-specific TCR breadth and depth was observed after two AZD1222 doses relative to day 0 and relative to MenACWY recipients. Nearly half of unique spike-specific TCRs reportedly recognized epitopes outside regions mutated in the B.1.351 and B.1.1.7 variants. Most participants were white British and females outnumbered males, and the authors suggested that clonal diversity may have been underestimated. Because no day 14 peak-response samples were available, repertoires were characterized only after the peak T cell response. Conclusions about previously exposed vaccinees are limited, since just five or six AZD1222 recipients were seropositive for SARS-CoV-2 at baseline.

The sample's time point label, decoded: baseline before first vaccination. Vaccinee samples were obtained from the UK trials COV001 and COV002, which included a single-blind randomized controlled phase 2/3 trial of AZD1222 (ChAdOx1 nCoV-19) in healthy adults. For TCRbeta chain sequencing, PBMC samples from trial participants were taken at day 0 and at day 28 after the second dose. This TCR came from an adult in good health. Sequenced here: peripheral blood, sampled on day 0 of AZD1222 vaccination. The V and J genes are TRBV4-1 and TRBJ1-3, with the D gene uncertain. CDR3 reads: CASSQVMGSRGNTIYF. The base sequence is TGCGCCAGCAGCCAAGTAATGGGGAGCAGAGGGAACACCATATATTTT.